These 31 T cell receptor beta chains share one sample of origin, sequenced in a study of identical twins (TCRdb year 2016). The library was built by means of 5' RACE. Sequencing took place on an Illumina HiSeq 2000. TCRdb passed the public sequencing reads through fastp at Q25 and MiXCR, retaining productive beta sequences. Identical CDR3 protein sequences are pooled into one entry, listed with their most common genes and DNA. Across this sample there are 450,000 or so distinct CDR3 sequences, with approximately 15% seen only once. The leading ten clones occupy more than 0.5% of the sample. These same data were also listed under a study on yellow fever vaccine responses in identical twins.

The sample taken for sequencing was CD4+ T cells sorted from blood. These receptor sequences come from a young woman in good health.

This sequence joins TRBV24-1 and TRBJ2-7; 7 bases map to TRBD1. J gave up 1 base and V 7 bases, and 3 bases lay outside the gene matches. Per germline, CDR1 KGHDR and CDR2 SFDVKD. This CDR3 has 13 amino acids. In DNA form, the CDR3 reads TGTGCCACCAGCAACAGGGGATCCTACGAGCAGTACTTC. Residues: CATSNRGSYEQYF.

Many counts were recorded for this clonotype. This chain connects TRBV24-1 to TRBJ2-7, with D tentatively TRBD1 (6 bases). Germline V gene lookup returns CDR1 KGHDR and CDR2 SFDVKD. V was clipped by 9 bases and J by 3 bases, with 20 bases between them. The CDR3 runs to 15 residues. This CDR3 is CATHPYPGHLYEQYF. The CDR3, as DNA: TGTGCCACCCACCCCTACCCGGGACACCTCTACGAGCAGTACTTC.

This clonotype occurred many times. The chain couples TRBV5-1 to TRBJ1-2; D not resolved. The germline CDR1 and CDR2 sequences are SGHRS and YFSETQ. This CDR3 comprises 14 residues. Trimming removed 5 bases at V and 8 bases at J, with 19 bases between. The CDR3 reads CASSQSAANKGYTF. CDR3 nucleotide sequence: TGCGCCAGCAGTCAGAGTGCCGCCAATAAAGGCTACACCTTC.

In this sample, this clonotype turned up a few times. V usage is TRBV25-1 and J usage is TRBJ2-3; possible D gene TRBD2, 7 bases. The CDR3 is 15 residues long. Per germline, CDR1 MGHDK and CDR2 SYGVNS. V lost 3 bases to trimming and J lost 3 bases, with 13 bases between them. In DNA form, the CDR3 reads TGTGCCAGCAGTGATTGGGGGGGCGGGACAGATACGCAGTATTTT. Encoded protein: CASSDWGGGTDTQYF.

This clonotype appeared a few times. This chain uses TRBV7-2 with TRBJ2-3, with D perhaps TRBD1 or TRBD2 (6 bases each). CDR1 SGHTA and CDR2 FQGNSA come from the germline V gene. Trimming left V 3 bases short and J 0 bases short, with 16 bases between. The CDR3 is 17 residues long. The CDR3 region is CASSFGGGASSTDTQYF. The CDR3 nucleotides are TGTGCCAGCAGCTTCGGGGGCGGGGCCTCTAGCACAGATACGCAGTATTTT.

This chain connects TRBV7-2 to TRBJ2-2; TRBD2 aligns across 7 bases. The CDR3 runs 15 residues. The V segment lost 5 bases and the J segment 1 base; nucleotides outside the gene matches: 4. CDR1 and CDR2 (germline): SGHTA, FQGNSA. DNA for the CDR3: TGTGCCAGCAGCCCTAGCGGTCAGAACACCGGGGAGCTGTTTTTT. It specifies CASSPSGQNTGELFF. The full variable domain, in which reference TRBV7-2 and TRBJ2-2 provide the parts outside the CDR3, is GAGVSQSPSNKVTEKGKDVELRCDPISGHTALYWYRQSLGQGLEFLIYFQGNSAPDKSGLPSDRFSAERTGGSVSTLTIQRTQQEDSAVYLCASSPSGQNTGELFFGEGSRLTVL.

This clonotype was seen more than once but under ten times. V usage is TRBV28 and J usage is TRBJ1-1; 11 positions match TRBD1. The CDR3 is 13 residues long. With V trimmed by 3 bases and J by 10 bases, 4 bases remained unmatched. Germline V CDR1 and CDR2: MDHEN, SYDVKM. The CDR3: CASSFKGTGGAFF. The CDR3 DNA is TGTGCCAGCAGTTTTAAGGGGACAGGGGGAGCTTTCTTT. The variable domain in full, completed from reference TRBV28 and TRBJ1-1, reads DVKVTQSSRYLVKRTGEKVFLECVQDMDHENMFWYRQDPGLGLRLIYFSYDVKMKEKGDIPEGYSVSREKKERFSLILESASTNQTSMYLCASSFKGTGGAFFGQGTRLTVV.

This clonotype occurred a few times. This rearrangement joins TRBV11-2 to TRBJ1-6, with a possible D match to TRBD1 (6 bases). The CDR3 has 15 residues. V lost 6 bases to trimming and J lost 7 bases, with 16 bases between them. The germline CDR1 and CDR2 sequences are SGHAT and FQNNGV. The CDR3 coding sequence is TGTGCCAGCAGGCCTCTTCAGGGGAAAAATTCACCCCTCCACTTT. Its translation is CASRPLQGKNSPLHF.

V is TRBV2 and J is TRBJ2-1; TRBD1 agrees at 8 bases. Germline V CDR1 and CDR2: SNHLY, FYNNEI. J gave up 5 bases and V 6 bases, and 15 bases lay outside the gene matches. The CDR3 spans 17 residues. CDR3 protein: CASRRTGTPLIHNEQFF. CDR3 DNA: TGTGCCAGCAGGCGGACAGGGACACCTTTAATACACAATGAGCAGTTCTTC.

This clonotype was counted many times. The CDR3 reads CASSQSTRTEAFF. CDR3 sequence (DNA): TGTGCCAGCAGCCAGTCGACGAGGACTGAAGCTTTCTTT. The chain uses TRBV14 and TRBJ1-1; no clear D. Germline V gene data show CDR1 as SGHDN and CDR2 as FVKESK. Trimming stripped 3 bases from V and 5 bases from J, with 10 bases between. The CDR3 consists of 13 residues. Supplemented by reference TRBV14 and TRBJ1-1, the full variable domain reads EAGVTQFPSHSVIEKGQTVTLRCDPISGHDNLYWYRRVMGKEIKFLLHFVKESKQDESGMPNNRFLAERTGGTYSTLKVQPAELEDSGVYFCASSQSTRTEAFFGQGTRLTVV.

A few counts support this clonotype. The gene calls are TRBV5-1 and TRBJ2-3, with TRBD2 matching 13 bases. V was pared by 4 bases and J by 0 bases, with 8 bases of the junction left unmatched. This CDR3 is 18 amino acids long. Germline V gene lookup returns CDR1 SGHRS and CDR2 YFSETQ. CDR3 region: CASSTGLAGAPSTDTQYF. In nucleotides, the CDR3 is TGCGCCAGCAGCACCGGACTAGCGGGGGCCCCTAGCACAGATACGCAGTATTTT.

The V and J genes are TRBV6-2 or TRBV6-3 and TRBJ2-7; TRBD2 matches 10 bases. The CDR3 has 16 residues. The ends lost 10 bases at V and 2 bases at J; junction bases unmatched: 14. The germline gives CDR1 MNHEY, CDR2 SVGEGT. Here the CDR3 reads CATALAGVYGTYEQYF. DNA of the CDR3: TGTGCCACCGCCCTAGCGGGAGTTTATGGGACCTACGAGCAGTACTTC.

This clonotype was detected only a few times. This chain joins TRBV24-1 and TRBJ2-1; no reliable D call. The V and J ends lost 4 bases and 0 bases respectively, with 9 bases between them. CDR3 length equals 15 residues. Germline CDR1 and CDR2: KGHDR and SFDVKD. The CDR3 here is CATSDATSSYNEQFF. CDR3 nucleotide sequence: TGTGCCACCAGTGACGCAACGAGCTCCTACAATGAGCAGTTCTTC.

This clonotype was observed a few times. The chain joins TRBV5-1 to TRBJ1-1; 10 bases line up with TRBD1. Germline values: CDR1 SGHRS, CDR2 YFSETQ. Trimming cost V 0 bases and J 4 bases; bases outside gene matches: 3. The CDR3 consists of 15 residues. CDR3 sequence: CASSLGQGAATEAFF. The CDR3 DNA follows: TGCGCCAGCAGCTTGGGACAGGGGGCCGCCACTGAAGCTTTCTTT.

This clonotype was picked up a small number of times. The chain recombines TRBV12-3 or TRBV12-4 with TRBJ1-1; the D gene is possibly TRBD1 (5 bases). V shed 6 bases and J shed 7 bases, with 15 bases lying between them. The CDR3 is made up of 13 amino acids. CDR3: CASSPKGRFEAFF. CDR3 bases: TGTGCCAGCAGCCCGAAGGGACGCTTTGAAGCTTTCTTT.

This chain joins TRBV21-1 and TRBJ1-6; TRBD1, as called in the table, went unchecked against the DNA. TRBV21-1 is a pseudogene. This CDR3 region has 19 residues. CDR3 nucleotides: TGTGCCAGCAAAAATTATTCCGTGGACAGGGGGTATTATAATTCACCCCTCCACTTT. This gives the protein CASKNYSVDRGYYNSPLHF.

This clonotype has more than one count but fewer than ten. The chain carries TRBV20-1 and TRBJ2-6, with 7 nucleotides matching TRBD1. Unmatched junction bases numbered 5, after V lost 3 bases and J lost 3 bases. Per the germline V gene, CDR1 is DFQATT and CDR2 is SNEGSKA (reference sequence). This CDR3 contains 15 residues. This CDR3 reads CSASHTGVGANVLTF. The CDR3 region has the DNA TGCAGTGCTAGCCACACAGGGGTTGGGGCCAACGTCCTGACTTTC.

CDR3 nucleotide sequence: TGTGCCAGCAGCTCCGGGACAGGGCATAATTCACCCCTCCACTTT. As protein: CASSSGTGHNSPLHF. V gene TRBV9 combines with J gene TRBJ1-6; TRBD1 agrees at 9 bases. Germline values: CDR1 SGDLS, CDR2 YYNGEE. Trimming cost V 4 bases and J 5 bases; bases outside gene matches: 4. This CDR3 is 15 amino acids long.

Many counts were recorded for this clonotype. The rearrangement joins TRBV10-1 to TRBJ2-1; D possibly matches TRBD1 or TRBD2 (5 bases each). The V gene lost 10 bases and the J gene lost 9 bases, with 16 bases spanning the gap. This CDR3 region has 12 residues. Germline V gene data show CDR1 as WNHNN and CDR2 as SYGVQD (reference sequence). The DNA for the CDR3 is TGCGCCACCCAAAAGAGGGACGGTGAGCAGTTCTTC. Translating it yields CATQKRDGEQFF.

This clonotype has ten or more counts. J is TRBJ2-2 and V is TRBV20-1, with D maybe TRBD1 (6 bases). CDR1 is DFQATT and CDR2 is SNEGSKA in the germline V gene (reference sequence). V was shortened by 6 bases and J by 6 bases, with 14 bases between the two germline ends. This CDR3 is 13 amino acids long. CDR3 nucleotides: TGCAGTGCAACGAGACCAGGGGCCGGGGAGCTGTTTTTT. Translation gives CSATRPGAGELFF.

The V gene is TRBV28, the J gene TRBJ1-2, with a tentative D call TRBD1 (6 bases). CDR1 MDHEN and CDR2 SYDVKM come from the germline V gene. V lost 5 bases, J lost 0 bases, and 13 bases lay in between. The CDR3 has 15 amino acids. The DNA for the CDR3 is TGTGCCAGCAGTCCCTCCGACAGGTCTAACTATGGCTACACCTTC. The encoded protein is CASSPSDRSNYGYTF.

The table lists this clonotype with many counts. The chain has TRBV12-3 or TRBV12-4 and TRBJ2-3; weak D call: TRBD2 (6 bases). CDR3 size: 16 residues. V lost 6 bases and J 2 bases, leaving 18 bases between the germline ends. This chain's CDR3 is CASSSSHREYTDTQYF. DNA of the CDR3: TGTGCCAGCAGCAGCTCTCACCGGGAGTACACAGATACGCAGTATTTT.

The rearrangement joins TRBV11-2 to TRBJ2-3, with TRBD1 matching over 8 bases. J lost 5 bases, V lost 5 bases, and 9 bases had no gene match. From germline, CDR1 is SGHAT and CDR2 FQNNGV. The CDR3 is 15 residues long. The CDR3 DNA sequence: TGTGCCAGCAGCCCACTACCCAGGGGGCTAGATACGCAGTATTTT. Translation gives CASSPLPRGLDTQYF.

The table lists this clonotype with many counts. The chain joins TRBV7-2 to TRBJ1-5; D is ambiguous. Germline values: CDR1 SGHTA, CDR2 FQGNSA. The germline V and J ends were trimmed by 1 base and 3 bases, with 7 bases remaining between them. This CDR3 spans 14 amino acids. In DNA, the CDR3 is TGTGCCAGCAGCTTAGGGACCCTCAATCAGCCCCAGCATTTT. Amino acids: CASSLGTLNQPQHF. Variable domain in full (rest from reference TRBV7-2 and TRBJ1-5): GAGVSQSPSNKVTEKGKDVELRCDPISGHTALYWYRQSLGQGLEFLIYFQGNSAPDKSGLPSDRFSAERTGGSVSTLTIQRTQQEDSAVYLCASSLGTLNQPQHFGDGTRLSIL.

This clonotype was counted ten times or more. This sequence joins TRBV5-1 and TRBJ2-2; 11 bases map to TRBD2. V lost 0 bases, J lost 6 bases, and 4 bases stayed unmatched. This CDR3 has 16 residues. Germline V gene data show CDR1 as SGHRS and CDR2 as YFSETQ. CDR3: CASSLDGTSGSGELFF. CDR3 coding DNA: TGCGCCAGCAGCTTGGACGGGACTAGCGGTTCCGGGGAGCTGTTTTTT.

Ten or more counts support this clonotype. This chain connects TRBV11-2 to TRBJ2-1; D uncertain. The ends were cut back, 4 bases at V and 7 bases at J, with 11 bases in the middle. Germline V gene sequence: CDR1 SGHAT, CDR2 FQNNGV. The CDR3 has 13 amino acids. The CDR3 reads CASSSLIANEQFF. Here the CDR3 DNA reads TGTGCCAGCAGCTCCCTCATAGCTAATGAGCAGTTCTTC.

The sample holds a few counts of this clonotype. The chain joins TRBV20-1 to TRBJ2-1; the match to TRBD2 covers 7 bases. The V gene end was trimmed by 3 bases and the J gene end by 7 bases; junction bases not matched to a gene: 9. This CDR3 spans 14 amino acids. CDR1 and CDR2 from the germline V gene are DFQATT and SNEGSKA (reference sequence). In DNA, the CDR3 is TGCAGTGCTAGCCCGGGACTATCGGGGAATGAGCAGTTCTTC. Its translation: CSASPGLSGNEQFF.

The gene calls are TRBV6-1 and TRBJ2-3, with TRBD2 identical over 7 bases. Germline V gives CDR1 MNHNS, CDR2 SASEGT. The ends lost 7 bases at V and 2 bases at J; junction bases unmatched: 9. The CDR3 totals 15 residues. The CDR3 here is CASNPPGLPTDTQYF. In DNA, the CDR3 is TGTGCCAGCAACCCACCGGGACTACCCACAGATACGCAGTATTTT.

This clonotype was seen a handful of times. The gene calls are TRBV14 and TRBJ2-4; no firm D call. The germline gives CDR1 SGHDN, CDR2 FVKESK. The CDR3 sequence is 17 residues long. Trimming removed 1 base at V and 2 bases at J, with 15 bases between. CDR3: CASSQVAVRLTKNIQYF. The CDR3 DNA sequence: TGTGCCAGCAGCCAAGTAGCCGTCAGACTCACCAAAAACATTCAGTACTTC.

There are a few counts of this clonotype. The gene calls are TRBV4-2 and TRBJ2-3; D is uncertain. Germline V gene lookup returns CDR1 LGHNA and CDR2 YNFKEQ. The CDR3 consists of 11 residues. The V end lost 0 bases, the J end lost 7 bases, and 2 bases lay between the germline ends. CDR3 in amino acids: CASSQDHTQYF. The CDR3 nucleotides read TGTGCCAGCAGCCAAGATCATACGCAGTATTTT.

This clonotype has just a few counts. V is TRBV11-2 and J is TRBJ2-3; 12 positions agree with TRBD2. Germline CDR1 is SGHAT and CDR2 is FQNNGV. This CDR3 is 20 amino acids long. V lost 3 bases, J lost 1 base, and 14 bases stayed unmatched. The CDR3 DNA reads TGTGCCAGCAGCTTCAAACGGACTAGCGGGAAGAATAGGGGCACAGATACGCAGTATTTT. Amino acid sequence: CASSFKRTSGKNRGTDTQYF.